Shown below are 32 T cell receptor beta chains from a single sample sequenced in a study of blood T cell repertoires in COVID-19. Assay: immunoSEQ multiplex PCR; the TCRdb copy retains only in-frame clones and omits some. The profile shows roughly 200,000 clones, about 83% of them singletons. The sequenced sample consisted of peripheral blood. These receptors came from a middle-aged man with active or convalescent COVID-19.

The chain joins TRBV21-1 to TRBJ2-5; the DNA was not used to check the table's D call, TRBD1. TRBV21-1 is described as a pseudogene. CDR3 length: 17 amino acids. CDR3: CASSKTPGQGIQETQYF. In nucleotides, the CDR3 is TGTGCCAGCAGCAAAACCCCGGGACAGGGGATCCAAGAGACCCAGTACTTC.

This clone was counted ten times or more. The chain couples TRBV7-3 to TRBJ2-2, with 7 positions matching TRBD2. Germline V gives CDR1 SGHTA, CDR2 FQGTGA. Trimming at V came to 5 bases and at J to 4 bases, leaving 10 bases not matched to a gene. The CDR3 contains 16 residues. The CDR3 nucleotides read TGTGCCAGCAGCCCAAGGGCTAGCGGAGCCACCGGGGAGCTGTTTTTT. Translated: CASSPRASGATGELFF.

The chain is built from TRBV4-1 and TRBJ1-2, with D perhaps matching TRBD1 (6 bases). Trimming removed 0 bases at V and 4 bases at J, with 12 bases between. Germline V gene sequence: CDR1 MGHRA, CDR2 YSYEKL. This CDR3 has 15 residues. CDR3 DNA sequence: TGCGCCAGCAGCCAAGACAGGGGTGGGGTCTATGGCTACACCTTC. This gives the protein CASSQDRGGVYGYTF.

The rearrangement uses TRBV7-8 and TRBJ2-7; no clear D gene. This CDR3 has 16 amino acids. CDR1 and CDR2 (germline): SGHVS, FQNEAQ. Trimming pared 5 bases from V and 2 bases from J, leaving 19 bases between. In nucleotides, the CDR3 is TGTGCCAGCAGCCCCTTAGTAGCCGGCACAACCTACGAGCAGTACTTC. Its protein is CASSPLVAGTTYEQYF.

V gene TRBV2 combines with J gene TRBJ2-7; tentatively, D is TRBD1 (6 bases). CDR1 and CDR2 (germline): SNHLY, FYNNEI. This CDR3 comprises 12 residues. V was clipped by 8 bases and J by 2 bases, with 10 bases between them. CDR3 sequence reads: CASAQGPYEQYF. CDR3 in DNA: TGTGCCAGCGCACAGGGACCCTACGAGCAGTACTTC.

The CDR3 DNA reads as TGTGCCAGCAGCTTATTTACTAGCGGCCCCACAGATACGCAGTATTTT. Amino acid sequence: CASSLFTSGPTDTQYF. The V call is TRBV7-3, the J call TRBJ2-3, with 8 bases identical to TRBD2. Germline CDR1 reads SGHTA; CDR2 reads FQGTGA. The junction had 6 bases not matched to a gene; V was cut back by 2 bases and J by 2 bases. The CDR3 covers 16 residues.

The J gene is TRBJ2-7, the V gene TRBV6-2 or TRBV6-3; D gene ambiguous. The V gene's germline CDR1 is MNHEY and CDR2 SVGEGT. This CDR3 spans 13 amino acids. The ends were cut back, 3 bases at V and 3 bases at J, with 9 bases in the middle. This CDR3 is CASSYSQNYEQYF. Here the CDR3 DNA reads TGTGCCAGCAGTTATTCACAGAACTACGAGCAGTACTTC.

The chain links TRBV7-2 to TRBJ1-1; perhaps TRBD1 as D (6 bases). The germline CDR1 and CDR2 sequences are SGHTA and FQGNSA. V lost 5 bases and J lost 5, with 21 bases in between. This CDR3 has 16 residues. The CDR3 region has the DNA TGTGCCAGCAGCCGTTCGAGGGGGGGGATAGAGACTGAAGCTTTCTTT. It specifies CASSRSRGGIETEAFF.

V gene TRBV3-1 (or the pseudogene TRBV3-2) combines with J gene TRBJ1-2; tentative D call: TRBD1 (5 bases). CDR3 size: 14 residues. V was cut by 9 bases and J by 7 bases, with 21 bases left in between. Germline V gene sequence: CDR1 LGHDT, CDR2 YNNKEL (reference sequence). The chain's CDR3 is CARRRWDGARGYTF. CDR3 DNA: TGTGCCAGGAGGCGATGGGATGGGGCCCGTGGCTACACCTTC.

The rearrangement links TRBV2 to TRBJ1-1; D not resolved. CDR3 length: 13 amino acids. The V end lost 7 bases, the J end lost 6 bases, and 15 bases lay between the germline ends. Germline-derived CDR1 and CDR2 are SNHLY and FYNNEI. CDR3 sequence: CASTMSAFSEAFF. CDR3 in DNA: TGTGCCAGCACCATGAGCGCCTTTTCTGAAGCTTTCTTT. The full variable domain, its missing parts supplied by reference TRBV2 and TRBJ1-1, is EPEVTQTPSHQVTQMGQEVILRCVPISNHLYFYWYRQILGQKVEFLVSFYNNEISEKSEIFDDQFSVERPDGSNFTLKIRSTKLEDSAMYFCASTMSAFSEAFFGQGTRLTVV.

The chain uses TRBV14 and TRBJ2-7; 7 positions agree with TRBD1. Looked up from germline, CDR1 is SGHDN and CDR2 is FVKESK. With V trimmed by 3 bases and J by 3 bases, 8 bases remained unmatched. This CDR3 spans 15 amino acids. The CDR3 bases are TGTGCCAGCAGCCACCGGGACAGCATGATCTACGAGCAGTACTTC. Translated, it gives CASSHRDSMIYEQYF.

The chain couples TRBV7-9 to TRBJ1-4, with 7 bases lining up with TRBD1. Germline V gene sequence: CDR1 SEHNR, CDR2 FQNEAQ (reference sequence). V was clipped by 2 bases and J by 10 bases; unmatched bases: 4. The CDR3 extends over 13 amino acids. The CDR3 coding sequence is TGTGCCAGCAGCTTATCCACAGGGGCAAAACTGTTTTTT. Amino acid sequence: CASSLSTGAKLFF. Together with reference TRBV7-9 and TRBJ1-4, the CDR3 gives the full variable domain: DTGVSQNPRHKITKRGQNVTFRCDPISEHNRLYWYRQTLGQGPEFLTYFQNEAQLEKSRLLSDRFSAERPKGSFSTLEIQRTEQGDSAMYLCASSLSTGAKLFFGSGTQLSVL.

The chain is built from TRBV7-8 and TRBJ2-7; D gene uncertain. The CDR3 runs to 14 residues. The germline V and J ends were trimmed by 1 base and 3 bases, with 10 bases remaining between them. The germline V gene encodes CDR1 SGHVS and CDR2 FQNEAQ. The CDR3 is CASSLEAAFYEQYF. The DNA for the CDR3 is TGTGCCAGCAGCTTAGAGGCGGCCTTCTACGAGCAGTACTTC.

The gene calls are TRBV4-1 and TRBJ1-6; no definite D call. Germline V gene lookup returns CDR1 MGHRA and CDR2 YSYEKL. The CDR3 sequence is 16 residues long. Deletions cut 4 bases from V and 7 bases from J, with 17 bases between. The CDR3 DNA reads TGCGCCAGCAGCCTAAGTCACAGCTTGGAAAATTCACCCCTCCACTTT. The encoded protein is CASSLSHSLENSPLHF.

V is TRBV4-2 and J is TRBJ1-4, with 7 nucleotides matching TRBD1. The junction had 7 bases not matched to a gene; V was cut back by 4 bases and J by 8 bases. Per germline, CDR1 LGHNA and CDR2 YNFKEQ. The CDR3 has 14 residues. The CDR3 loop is CASSPDRVGEKLFF. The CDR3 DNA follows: TGTGCCAGCAGCCCCGACAGGGTTGGGGAAAAACTGTTTTTT.

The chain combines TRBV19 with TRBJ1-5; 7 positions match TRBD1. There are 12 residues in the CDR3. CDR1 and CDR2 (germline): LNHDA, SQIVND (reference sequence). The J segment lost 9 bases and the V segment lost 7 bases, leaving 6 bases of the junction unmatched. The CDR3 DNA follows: TGTGCCAGTACCCTAAACAGGGGGCCCCAGCATTTT. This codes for CASTLNRGPQHF.

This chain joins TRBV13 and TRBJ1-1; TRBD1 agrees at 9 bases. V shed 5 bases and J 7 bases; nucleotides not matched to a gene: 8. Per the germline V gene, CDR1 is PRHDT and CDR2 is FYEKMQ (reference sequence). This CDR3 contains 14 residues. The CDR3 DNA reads TGTGCCAGCAGCCGAAGGACAGGGGTCATTGAAGCTTTCTTT. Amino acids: CASSRRTGVIEAFF. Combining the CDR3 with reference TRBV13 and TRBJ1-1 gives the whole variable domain AAGVIQSPRHLIKEKRETATLKCYPIPRHDTVYWYQQGPGQDPQFLISFYEKMQSDKGSIPDRFSAQQFSDYHSELNMSSLELGDSALYFCASSRRTGVIEAFFGQGTRLTVV.

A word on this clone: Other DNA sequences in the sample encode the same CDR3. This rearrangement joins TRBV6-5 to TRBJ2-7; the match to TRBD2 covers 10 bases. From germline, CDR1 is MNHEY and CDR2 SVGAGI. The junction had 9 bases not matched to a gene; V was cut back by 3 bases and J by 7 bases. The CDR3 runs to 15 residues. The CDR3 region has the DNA TGTGCCAGCAGTTATTCAGCGGGAGGGCCTAGGGAGCAGTACTTC. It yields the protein CASSYSAGGPREQYF.

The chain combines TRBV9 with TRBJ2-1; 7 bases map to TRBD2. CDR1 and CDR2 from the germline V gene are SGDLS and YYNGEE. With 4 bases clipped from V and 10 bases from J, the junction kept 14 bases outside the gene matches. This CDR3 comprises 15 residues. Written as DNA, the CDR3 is TGTGCCAGCAGCCCCAGCCGGCTAGCGGCCCAGGAGCAGTTCTTC. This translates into CASSPSRLAAQEQFF.

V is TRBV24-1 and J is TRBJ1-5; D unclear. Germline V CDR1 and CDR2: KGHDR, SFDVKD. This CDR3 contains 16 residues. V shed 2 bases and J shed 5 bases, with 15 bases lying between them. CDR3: CATSDSTARWDQPQHF. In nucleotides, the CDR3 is TGTGCCACCAGTGATTCCACAGCACGTTGGGATCAGCCCCAGCATTTT.

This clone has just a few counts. CDR3 sequence: CASSGTSSRHEQYF. CDR3 nucleotides: TGTGCCAGCAGCGGGACTAGCTCACGACACGAGCAGTACTTC. The chain is built from TRBV2 and TRBJ2-7, with TRBD2 matching 9 bases. The CDR3 is 14 amino acids. The V gene end was trimmed by 6 bases and the J gene end by 5 bases; junction bases not matched to a gene: 8. Germline loops: CDR1 SNHLY, CDR2 FYNNEI.

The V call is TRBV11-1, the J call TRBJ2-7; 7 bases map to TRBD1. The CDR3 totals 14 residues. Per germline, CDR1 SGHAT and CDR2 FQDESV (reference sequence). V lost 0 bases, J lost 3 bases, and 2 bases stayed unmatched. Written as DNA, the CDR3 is TGTGCCAGCAGCTTAGCGTGGGACAGCTACGAGCAGTACTTC. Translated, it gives CASSLAWDSYEQYF.

CDR3 in DNA: TGTGCCAGCAGTTTATCGGCGACAGGGGGCAAGCCCCAGCATTTT. Protein: CASSLSATGGKPQHF. V and J are TRBV28 and TRBJ1-5, with 10 bases that match TRBD1. Germline loops: CDR1 MDHEN, CDR2 SYDVKM. V was clipped by 1 base and J by 8 bases; unmatched bases: 5. The CDR3 consists of 15 residues.

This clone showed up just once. CDR3 loop: CASSRGGFVGYTF. For the CDR3, the DNA is TGTGCCAGCTCCCGGGGGGGATTCGTAGGCTACACCTTC. The rearrangement joins TRBV18 to TRBJ1-2; a possible D gene is TRBD1 (5 bases). Germline assignment: CDR1 KGHSH and CDR2 LQKENI. Trimming stripped 6 bases from V and 8 bases from J, with 16 bases between. The CDR3 runs to 13 residues.

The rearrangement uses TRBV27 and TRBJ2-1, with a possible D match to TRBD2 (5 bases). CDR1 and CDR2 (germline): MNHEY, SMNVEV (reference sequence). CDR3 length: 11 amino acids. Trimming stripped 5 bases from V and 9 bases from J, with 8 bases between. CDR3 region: CASSRGSEQFF. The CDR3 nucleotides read TGTGCCAGCAGTCGGGGTAGTGAGCAGTTCTTC.

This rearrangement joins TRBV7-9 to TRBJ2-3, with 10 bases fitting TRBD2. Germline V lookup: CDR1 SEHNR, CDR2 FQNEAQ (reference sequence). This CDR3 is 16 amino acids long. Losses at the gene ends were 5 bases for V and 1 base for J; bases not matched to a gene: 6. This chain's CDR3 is CASSAPGLARTDTQYF. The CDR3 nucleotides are TGTGCCAGCAGCGCACCGGGACTAGCGCGCACAGATACGCAGTATTTT.

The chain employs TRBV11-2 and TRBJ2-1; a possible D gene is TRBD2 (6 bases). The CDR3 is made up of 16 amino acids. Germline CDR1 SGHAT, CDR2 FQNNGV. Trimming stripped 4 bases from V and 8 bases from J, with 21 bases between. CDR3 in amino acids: CASSSPGGVGEYEQFF. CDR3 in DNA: TGTGCCAGCAGCTCCCCGGGCGGGGTGGGGGAGTATGAGCAGTTCTTC.

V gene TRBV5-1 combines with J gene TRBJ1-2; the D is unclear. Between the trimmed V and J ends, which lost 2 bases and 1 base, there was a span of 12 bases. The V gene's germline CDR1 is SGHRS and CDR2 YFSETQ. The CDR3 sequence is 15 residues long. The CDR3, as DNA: TGCGCCAGCAGCTTCGAGGGCAGCCTTAACTATGGCTACACCTTC. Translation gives CASSFEGSLNYGYTF.

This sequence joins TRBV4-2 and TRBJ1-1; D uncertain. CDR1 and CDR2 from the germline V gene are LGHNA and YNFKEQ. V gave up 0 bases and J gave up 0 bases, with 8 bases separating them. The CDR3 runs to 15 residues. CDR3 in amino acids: CASSQEMAVNTEAFF. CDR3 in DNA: TGTGCCAGCAGCCAAGAAATGGCGGTGAACACTGAAGCTTTCTTT.

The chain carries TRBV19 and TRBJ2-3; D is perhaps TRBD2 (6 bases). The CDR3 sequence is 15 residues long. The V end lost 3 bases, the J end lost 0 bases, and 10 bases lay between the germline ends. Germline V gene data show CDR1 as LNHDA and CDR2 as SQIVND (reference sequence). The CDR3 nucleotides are TGTGCCAGTAGTATGAGGGGACTTAGCACAGATACGCAGTATTTT. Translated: CASSMRGLSTDTQYF.

The CDR3 coding sequence is TGTGCCATCAGTGATACAGCGGCGACTAGCGGAAACTACAATGAGCAGTTCTTC. It translates to CAISDTAATSGNYNEQFF. The J gene is TRBJ2-1, the V gene TRBV10-3; 9 bases align to TRBD2. The CDR3 totals 18 residues. The junction had 12 bases not matched to a gene; V was cut back by 3 bases and J by 3 bases. Per the germline V gene, CDR1 is ENHRY and CDR2 is SYGVKD.

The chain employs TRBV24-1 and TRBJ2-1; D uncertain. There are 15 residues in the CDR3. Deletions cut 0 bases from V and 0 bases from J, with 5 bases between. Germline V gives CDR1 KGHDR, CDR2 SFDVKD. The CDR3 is CATSDLESSYNEQFF. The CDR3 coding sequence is TGTGCCACCAGTGATTTGGAGTCCTCCTACAATGAGCAGTTCTTC.